The 32 T cell receptor beta chains below all came from one sample that was sequenced in a study of blood T cells in healthy people across ages. Sample-barcoded 5' priming and a J-beta primer mix drove a second PCR of roughly 6 to 12 cycles. Via MiXCR, TCRdb re-called the 5' RACE reads, giving one row per CDR3 protein. The sample yields about 580,000 distinct CDR3 sequences, roughly 48% seen once. The specimen was blood. All receptors come from a man at least 80 years old in good health.

The sample holds a few counts of this clonotype. The V and J genes are TRBV2 and TRBJ2-1, with a tentative D call TRBD1 (6 bases). Germline V lookup: CDR1 SNHLY, CDR2 FYNNEI. The length of the CDR3 is 14 residues. V lost 8 bases to trimming and J lost 3 bases, with 14 bases between them. CDR3 DNA: TGTGCCAGCTCCTGGACAGTTTACTACAATGAGCAGTTCTTC. Translation gives CASSWTVYYNEQFF.

The V and J genes are TRBV6-2 or TRBV6-3 and TRBJ1-2; D is undetermined. The V gene lost 0 bases and the J gene lost 4 bases, with 12 bases spanning the gap. The CDR3 length is 15 residues. CDR1 is MNHEY, CDR2 SVGEGT, per germline. The CDR3 loop is CASSYSPIAGYGYTF. CDR3 nucleotide sequence: TGTGCCAGCAGTTACTCCCCGATTGCCGGCTATGGCTACACCTTC.

The chain couples TRBV20-1 to TRBJ2-7, with TRBD1 identical over 7 bases. The CDR3 runs 14 residues. The germline V gene encodes CDR1 DFQATT and CDR2 SNEGSKA (reference sequence). The V and J ends lost 0 bases and 3 bases, in that order; junction bases with no gene match: 5. As DNA, the CDR3 is TGCAGTGCTAGAGAAGGGGGCAACTACTACGAGCAGTACTTC. Protein: CSAREGGNYYEQYF.

The genes are TRBV7-2 and TRBJ1-1, with D uncertain. The CDR3 contains 13 residues. CDR1 and CDR2 from the germline V gene are SGHTA and FQGNSA. Trimming pared 7 bases from V and 3 bases from J, leaving 12 bases between. This CDR3 is CASTPGFDTEAFF. As DNA, the CDR3 is TGTGCCAGCACCCCGGGATTTGACACTGAAGCTTTCTTT.

The chain combines TRBV7-2 with TRBJ2-5; D remains ambiguous. Trimming took 5 bases from V and 5 from J, leaving 21 bases between them. The CDR3 is made up of 16 amino acids. Germline values: CDR1 SGHTA, CDR2 FQGNSA. CDR3: CASSRERVGSWETQYF. CDR3 DNA sequence: TGTGCCAGCAGCCGCGAACGTGTAGGGTCGTGGGAGACCCAGTACTTC.

V gene TRBV20-1 combines with J gene TRBJ2-5, with 11 bases matching TRBD1. The end of the DNA aligns better with TRBJ2-7, so the J call may be wrong. Germline loops: CDR1 DFQATT, CDR2 SNEGSKA (reference sequence). The CDR3 runs to 14 residues. In nucleotides, the CDR3 is TGCAGTGCTAGAGGAGGGACAGGGGGCTACGAGCAGTACTTC. Translating it yields CSARGGTGGYEQYF.

The sample holds a few counts of this clonotype. This sequence joins TRBV4-3 and TRBJ1-2; no clear D. CDR3 size: 14 residues. Germline loops: CDR1 LGHNA, CDR2 YSLEER. V shed 0 bases and J shed 1 base, with 6 bases lying between them. Here the CDR3 reads CASSQDGDNYGYTF. In DNA form, the CDR3 reads TGCGCCAGCAGCCAAGATGGTGATAACTATGGCTACACCTTC.

J is TRBJ2-3 and V is TRBV29-1; D is ambiguous. The CDR3 sequence is 12 residues long. In germline, CDR1 is SQVTM, CDR2 ANQGSEA. The V and J ends lost 4 bases and 4 bases respectively, with 9 bases between them. The CDR3 region has the DNA TGCAGCGTTGGCGCCTCGGCAGATACGCAGTATTTT. It specifies CSVGASADTQYF.

This chain joins TRBV5-1 and TRBJ1-6; D not resolved. Germline CDR1 and CDR2: SGHRS and YFSETQ. The CDR3 length is 17 residues. Trimming took off 1 base at V and 5 bases at J, with 16 bases between the two ends. The CDR3 here is CASSLTFVAPDNSPLHF. The CDR3 DNA is TGCGCCAGCAGCTTGACGTTCGTTGCCCCCGATAATTCACCCCTCCACTTT.

The CDR3, as DNA: TGCAGTGCTAGTAGGGTCCGGAACACTGAAGCTTTCTTT. Translated, it gives CSASRVRNTEAFF. J is TRBJ1-1 and V is TRBV20-1, with D unresolved. The CDR3 extends over 13 amino acids. V was cut by 3 bases and J by 1 base, with 9 bases left in between. Germline loops: CDR1 DFQATT, CDR2 SNEGSKA (reference sequence).

The chain is built from TRBV7-9 and TRBJ2-5, with D possibly matching TRBD1 (6 bases). CDR3 length: 17 residues. V was shortened by 5 bases and J by 2 bases, with 21 bases between the two germline ends. Germline CDR1 reads SEHNR; CDR2 reads FQNEAQ (reference sequence). The CDR3 sequence: CASSQPGQPYPQETQYF. The CDR3 DNA follows: TGTGCCAGCAGCCAGCCCGGACAGCCGTACCCTCAAGAGACCCAGTACTTC.

Only one count was recorded for this clonotype. The chain links TRBV5-1 to TRBJ1-1; D is ambiguous. The germline V gene encodes CDR1 SGHRS and CDR2 YFSETQ. V was pared by 7 bases and J by 1 base, with 11 bases between. The CDR3 length is 13 residues. Here the CDR3 DNA reads TGCGCCAGCGGGAAGGGAACGAACACTGAAGCTTTCTTT. This codes for CASGKGTNTEAFF.

The V call is TRBV27, the J call TRBJ2-7; the match to TRBD1 covers 8 bases. Trimming at V came to 6 bases and at J to 7 bases, leaving 14 bases not matched to a gene. CDR3 length equals 15 residues. Germline CDR1 reads MNHEY; CDR2 reads SMNVEV (reference sequence). CDR3: CASRPGDRRFNEQYF. In DNA, the CDR3 is TGTGCCAGCAGACCAGGGGACAGGCGGTTTAATGAGCAGTACTTC.

Remarks on this clonotype: A much larger clone differs by one base, so this may be a read error. The V gene is TRBV6-5, the J gene TRBJ2-1; the match to TRBD2 covers 8 bases. Trimming removed 7 bases from V and 10 bases from J; junction bases left unmatched: 6. The CDR3 runs 12 residues. Germline V gives CDR1 MNHEY, CDR2 SVGAGI. The CDR3 nucleotides are TGTGCCAGCACTGCAGCGGGAGACGAGCAGTTCTTC. Translated, it gives CASTAAGDEQFF.

This CDR3 reads CASIGSGAGYNEQFF. CDR3 DNA: TGTGCCAGCATTGGGTCGGGAGCCGGCTACAATGAGCAGTTCTTC. This chain joins TRBV12-3 or TRBV12-4 and TRBJ2-1; possible D gene TRBD2, 6 bases. This CDR3 spans 15 amino acids. V was clipped by 7 bases and J by 3 bases, with 16 bases between them.

The genes are TRBV20-1 and TRBJ2-1; no clear D gene. The CDR3 has 14 amino acids. Germline V lookup: CDR1 DFQATT, CDR2 SNEGSKA (reference sequence). Trimming left V 2 bases short and J 7 bases short, with 15 bases between. The CDR3 sequence is CSARTWPRINEQFF. The CDR3 DNA reads TGCAGTGCTAGAACTTGGCCCCGCATAAATGAGCAGTTCTTC.

This clonotype occurred a few times. J is TRBJ2-1 and V is TRBV6-5; D is uncertain. The CDR3 runs 12 residues. Germline CDR1 MNHEY, CDR2 SVGAGI. Trimming shortened V by 5 bases and J by 5 bases, and 7 bases separated the two germline ends. CDR3 in amino acids: CASSRYNNEQFF. CDR3 bases: TGTGCCAGCAGTCGCTATAACAATGAGCAGTTCTTC.

Many counts were recorded for this clonotype. The V call is TRBV7-9, the J call TRBJ2-7; 9 positions match TRBD2. V lost 4 bases, J lost 7 bases, and 11 bases stayed unmatched. CDR3 length equals 15 residues. Looked up from germline, CDR1 is SEHNR and CDR2 is FQNEAQ (reference sequence). The CDR3 is CASSSTLAGAREQYF. The CDR3 coding sequence is TGTGCCAGCAGCTCAACCTTAGCGGGAGCAAGGGAGCAGTACTTC.

The rearrangement uses TRBV12-3 or TRBV12-4 and TRBJ2-7; D not certain. Trimming left V 7 bases short and J 0 bases short, with 13 bases between. This CDR3 has 14 residues. DNA for the CDR3: TGTGCCAGCACCCCCGATAGGAGCTCCTACGAGCAGTACTTC. Protein: CASTPDRSSYEQYF.

The chain joins TRBV14 to TRBJ1-1; unclear D gene. CDR1 SGHDN and CDR2 FVKESK come from the germline V gene. CDR3 length equals 13 residues. The V end lost 1 base, the J end lost 12 bases, and 15 bases lay between the germline ends. CDR3 region: CASSQGLRTVSFF. The CDR3 DNA reads as TGTGCCAGCAGCCAAGGACTCCGGACGGTATCTTTCTTT.

This clonotype was seen more than once but under ten times. V usage is TRBV20-1 and J usage is TRBJ2-5, with TRBD2 matching 10 bases. J was trimmed by 5 bases and V by 3 bases; bases with no gene match: 12. The CDR3 runs 16 residues. The V gene's germline CDR1 is DFQATT and CDR2 SNEGSKA (reference sequence). This CDR3 reads CSASAPAGGLRETQYF. In nucleotides, the CDR3 is TGCAGTGCTAGTGCACCAGCGGGGGGGTTGAGGGAGACCCAGTACTTC.

This clonotype was counted only a few times. The CDR3 DNA reads TGTGCCAGCAGTTCCCAGACGTGGGGCGAGCAGTACTTC. Amino acids: CASSSQTWGEQYF. The chain couples TRBV12-3 or TRBV12-4 to TRBJ2-7; D is uncertain. The V gene lost 4 bases and the J gene lost 6 bases, with 13 bases spanning the gap. This CDR3 comprises 13 residues.

A few counts support this clonotype. J is TRBJ2-7 and V is TRBV7-2; 7 bases agree with TRBD1. Trimming at V came to 6 bases and at J to 4 bases, leaving 6 bases not matched to a gene. Germline V gene data show CDR1 as SGHTA and CDR2 as FQGNSA. This CDR3 is 13 amino acids long. CDR3 in DNA: TGTGCCAGCAGTTCGGACAGGCGATACGAGCAGTACTTC. Protein: CASSSDRRYEQYF.

This clonotype was detected once. A read error may explain this, as a much larger clone is one base away. The rearrangement links TRBV6-6 to TRBJ2-7; 11 nucleotides agree with TRBD2. From germline, CDR1 is MNHNY and CDR2 SVGAGI (reference sequence). The trim removed 5 bases at V and 7 bases at J, leaving 10 bases unmatched. The CDR3 length is 15 residues. The CDR3: CASSTRLAGRYEQYF. Written as DNA, the CDR3 is TGTGCCAGCAGTACCCGACTAGCGGGGAGATATGAGCAGTACTTC.

This clonotype was picked up a small number of times. This chain joins TRBV7-2 and TRBJ2-7, with no clear D. The germline CDR1 and CDR2 sequences are SGHTA and FQGNSA. This CDR3 region has 15 residues. Trimming removed 0 bases at V and 1 base at J, with 10 bases between. The CDR3 nucleotides are TGTGCCAGCAGCTTAGCCCCCCAAGGATCCTACGAGCAGTACTTC. As protein: CASSLAPQGSYEQYF.

This rearrangement joins TRBV7-2 to TRBJ2-5, with D hard to call. The J call may be faulty, since TRBJ2-7 better matches the DNA end. Germline CDR1 and CDR2: SGHTA and FQGNSA. This CDR3 spans 15 amino acids. The CDR3 DNA reads TGTGCCAGCAGCCGCCAGACTGGTCCTTACTACGAGCAGTACTTC. It codes for CASSRQTGPYYEQYF.

This clonotype was seen many times. The J gene is TRBJ2-6, the V gene TRBV6-5; tentative D call: TRBD1 (6 bases). The V end was cut by 7 bases, the J end by 0 bases, with 16 bases between. CDR1 and CDR2 from the germline V gene are MNHEY and SVGAGI. CDR3 size: 17 residues. CDR3 protein: CASKVTGNPSGANVLTF. The CDR3 DNA sequence: TGTGCCAGCAAAGTTACAGGGAACCCCTCTGGGGCCAACGTCCTGACTTTC.

J is TRBJ1-1 and V is TRBV3-1, with D maybe TRBD1 (6 bases). The germline CDR1 and CDR2 sequences are LGHDT and YNNKEL (reference sequence). Between the trimmed V and J ends, which lost 0 bases and 11 bases, there was a span of 16 bases. The length of the CDR3 is 14 residues. This CDR3 reads CASSQEPRGRNAFF. The CDR3 DNA is TGTGCCAGCAGCCAAGAGCCCAGGGGTAGAAATGCTTTCTTT.

There are many counts of this clonotype. The rearrangement links TRBV7-2 to TRBJ1-1; D uncertain. The ends were cut back, 6 bases at V and 3 bases at J, with 14 bases in the middle. The CDR3 extends over 14 amino acids. The germline V gene has CDR1 SGHTA and CDR2 FQGNSA. CDR3 region: CASSPLGSDTEAFF. CDR3 nucleotide sequence: TGTGCCAGCAGTCCGTTGGGGTCTGACACTGAAGCTTTCTTT.

J is TRBJ1-1 and V is TRBV18, with TRBD1 matching over 8 bases. CDR1 is KGHSH and CDR2 is LQKENI in the germline V gene. V shed 3 bases and J 5 bases; nucleotides not matched to a gene: 14. The CDR3 length is 17 residues. The CDR3 DNA reads TGTGCCAGCTCACCTTTCGATGGGAGACAGGGGTGGACTGAAGCTTTCTTT. It is translated as CASSPFDGRQGWTEAFF.

The chain employs TRBV28 and TRBJ2-3; no reliable D call. The germline V and J ends were trimmed by 7 bases and 1 base, with 18 bases remaining between them. This CDR3 spans 16 amino acids. The germline V gene encodes CDR1 MDHEN and CDR2 SYDVKM. CDR3 sequence: CASTDILAGRTDTQYF. The CDR3 DNA follows: TGTGCCAGCACTGACATCCTCGCAGGTCGCACAGATACGCAGTATTTT.

The V gene is TRBV12-3 or TRBV12-4, the J gene TRBJ2-3, with 9 bases fitting TRBD1. The CDR3 has 15 residues. V was clipped by 8 bases and J by 1 base; unmatched bases: 7. The CDR3: CASEERTGGTDTQYF. CDR3 DNA: TGTGCCAGCGAAGAAAGGACAGGGGGCACAGATACGCAGTATTTT.